This paragraph reports one TCR beta chain. This record comes from a study of blood T cell repertoires in COVID-19. Libraries were prepared by immunoSEQ multiplex PCR; TCRdb keeps only in-frame clonotypes and omits some of them. The sample gives approximately 150,000 clones, 60% to 85% of which show up once; 8.1% is in the top ten. Per the germline V gene, CDR1 is GTSNPN and CDR2 is SVGIG (reference sequence). This CDR3 contains 14 residues. The J segment lost 9 bases and the V segment lost 2 bases, leaving 8 bases of the junction unmatched. J is TRBJ1-5 and V is TRBV30, with TRBD1 matching 9 bases. Sequences were obtained from peripheral blood. This receptor was obtained from a woman aged 55-70 years with COVID-19, enrolled during active disease. The CDR3 protein is CAWSSGTGPGPQHF. The CDR3 coding sequence is TGTGCCTGGAGTTCGGGGACAGGGCCAGGGCCCCAGCATTTT.